These T cell receptor beta chains were read from a single sample in a study of identical twins. One entry per CDR3 protein results from TCRdb running MiXCR on the 5' RACE reads. The table records some 900,000 distinct CDR3 sequences, approximately 13% of them present only once. The same sample was also studied in work on yellow fever vaccine responses in identical twins.

Sequenced sample: PBMCs. Receptor source: a woman under 30 in good health. CDR3s include the opening cysteine and the closing phenylalanine or tryptophan.

J gene | V gene | CDR3 protein
TRBJ2-7 | TRBV15 | CATSRERSSNYEQYF
TRBJ2-3 | TRBV11-2 | CASVRGGSTDTQYF
TRBJ2-1 | TRBV19 | CASSRGLPNWDEQFF
TRBJ1-1 | TRBV12-3/TRBV12-4 | CASTSNTVNTEAFF
TRBJ2-1 | TRBV24-1 | CATSPRDNEQFF
TRBJ2-2 | TRBV28 | CASRAGVAGELFF
TRBJ1-2 | TRBV6-1 | CASKGTDNYGYTF
TRBJ1-1 | TRBV5-1 | CASSLGQGWTEAFF
TRBJ2-7 | TRBV5-6 | CASSYGTSPYEQYF
TRBJ2-3 | TRBV5-1 | CASSLGRVLEDTQYF
TRBJ2-7 | TRBV29-1 | CSVGTPEGSYEQYF
TRBJ2-7 | TRBV10-2 | CASGIAGDLGEQYF
TRBJ2-2 | TRBV5-1 | CASRGLGANTGELFF
TRBJ2-3 | TRBV29-1 | CSAEGGGFTDTQYF